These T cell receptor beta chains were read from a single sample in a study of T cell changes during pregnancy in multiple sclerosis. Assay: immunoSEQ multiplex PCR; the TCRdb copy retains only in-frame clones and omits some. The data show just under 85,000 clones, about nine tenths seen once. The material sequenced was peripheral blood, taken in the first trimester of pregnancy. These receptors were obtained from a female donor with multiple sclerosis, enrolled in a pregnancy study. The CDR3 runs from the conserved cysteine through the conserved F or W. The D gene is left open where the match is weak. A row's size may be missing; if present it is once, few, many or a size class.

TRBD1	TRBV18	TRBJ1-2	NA	CASSPGTDSTSGYTF	TGTGCCAGCTCACCGGGGACAGATTCGACCTCTGGCTACACCTTC
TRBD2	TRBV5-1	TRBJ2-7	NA	CASSPGTSGREQYF	TGCGCCAGCAGCCCGGGGACTAGCGGGCGGGAGCAGTACTTC
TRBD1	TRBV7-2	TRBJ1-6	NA	CASSLVRQGDSPLHF	TGTGCCAGCAGCTTAGTTCGCCAGGGGGATTCACCCCTCCACTTT
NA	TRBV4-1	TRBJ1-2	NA	CASSQPDREYGYTF	TGCGCCAGCAGCCAACCCGACAGAGAGTATGGCTACACCTTC
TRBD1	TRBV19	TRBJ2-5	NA	CASSIRTGSETQYF	TGTGCCAGTAGTATAAGGACAGGGTCGGAGACCCAGTACTTC
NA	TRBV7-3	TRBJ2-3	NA	CASSLNPGTSTDTQYF	TGTGCCAGCAGCTTAAATCCGGGAACTAGCACAGATACGCAGTATTTT
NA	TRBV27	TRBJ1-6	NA	CASSLRARGSPLHF	TGTGCCAGCAGTTTAAGGGCCCGAGGGTCACCCCTCCACTTT
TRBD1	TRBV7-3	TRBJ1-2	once	CASSSPGQGLIGYTF	TGTGCCAGCAGCTCGCCGGGACAGGGTCTGATCGGCTACACCTTC
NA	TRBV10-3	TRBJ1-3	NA	CAISEMAGIGLSSGNTIYF	TGTGCCATCAGTGAGATGGCAGGGATAGGTCTGAGCTCTGGAAACACCATATATTTT
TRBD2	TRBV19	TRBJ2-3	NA	CASSQSLRLAGGPGQYF	TGTGCCAGTAGTCAAAGTCTTCGACTAGCGGGAGGGCCGGGGCAGTATTTT
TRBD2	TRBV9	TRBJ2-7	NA	CASSEGTSVDEQYF	TGTGCCAGCAGCGAGGGGACTAGCGTCGACGAGCAGTACTTC
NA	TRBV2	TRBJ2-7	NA	CASSEVTPNFSEQYF	TGTGCCAGCAGTGAAGTGACACCCAATTTCTCCGAGCAGTACTTC
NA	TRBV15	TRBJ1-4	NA	CATSREEGGTNEKLFF	TGTGCCACCAGCAGAGAGGAAGGAGGGACTAATGAAAAACTGTTTTTT
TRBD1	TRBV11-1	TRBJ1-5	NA	CASSLEGGSNQPQHF	TGTGCCAGCAGCTTGGAAGGGGGCAGCAATCAGCCCCAGCATTTT
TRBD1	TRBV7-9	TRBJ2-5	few	CASMRGTGETQYF	TGTGCCAGCATGAGGGGGACAGGGGAGACCCAGTACTTC
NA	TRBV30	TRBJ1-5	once	CAWNFFGQPQHF	TGTGCCTGGAATTTTTTCGGTCAGCCCCAGCATTTT
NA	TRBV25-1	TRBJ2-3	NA	CASSDGDTDTQYF	TGTGCCAGCAGTGACGGGGACACAGATACGCAGTATTTT
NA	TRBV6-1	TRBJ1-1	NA	CASSETALNTEAFF	TGTGCCAGCTCAGAGACAGCCTTGAACACTGAAGCTTTCTTT
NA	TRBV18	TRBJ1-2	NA	CASSPKQSYGYTF	TGTGCCAGCTCACCAAAACAGAGCTATGGCTACACCTTC
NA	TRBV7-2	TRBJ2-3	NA	CASSYLARTDTQYF	TGTGCCAGCAGCTATCTAGCTCGCACAGATACGCAGTATTTT
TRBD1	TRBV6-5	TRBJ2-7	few	CASTNTGDEQYF	TGTGCCAGTACTAATACAGGGGACGAGCAGTACTTC
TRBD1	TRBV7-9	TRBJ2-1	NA	CASSYPGTGFSEQFF	TGTGCCAGCAGCTATCCCGGGACAGGGTTCAGTGAGCAGTTCTTC
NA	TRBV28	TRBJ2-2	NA	CASSPWPSRGGELFF	TGTGCCAGCAGTCCTTGGCCTAGCCGGGGCGGGGAGCTGTTTTTT
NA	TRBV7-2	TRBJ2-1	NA	CASSLASDNEQFF	TGTGCCAGCAGCTTAGCGTCTGACAATGAGCAGTTCTTC
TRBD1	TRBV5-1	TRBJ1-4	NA	CASSRTGTATNEKLFF	TGCGCCAGCAGCAGGACAGGGACTGCAACTAATGAAAAACTGTTTTTT
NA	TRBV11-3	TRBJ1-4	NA	CASSLADEKLFF	TGTGCCAGCAGCTTAGCTGATGAAAAACTGTTTTTT
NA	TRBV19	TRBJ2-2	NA	CASSTHRAGELFF	TGTGCCAGTAGCACACATCGGGCCGGGGAGCTGTTTTTT
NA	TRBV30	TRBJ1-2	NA	CAWSPGGGGGYTF	TGTGCCTGGAGTCCGGGGGGGGGAGGAGGCTACACCTTC
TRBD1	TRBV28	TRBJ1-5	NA	CASSTIIHDREDQPQHF	TGTGCCAGCAGTACTATTATCCATGACAGGGAGGATCAGCCCCAGCATTTT
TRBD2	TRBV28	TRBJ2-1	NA	CASTPLAGVDNEQFF	TGTGCCAGCACCCCACTAGCGGGGGTAGACAATGAGCAGTTCTTC
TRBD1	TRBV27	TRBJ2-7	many	CASSLGQDTYEQYF	TGTGCCAGCAGTCTCGGACAGGATACCTACGAGCAGTACTTC
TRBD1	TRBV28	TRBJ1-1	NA	CASKPGQLTEAFF	TGTGCCAGCAAACCGGGACAGCTCACTGAAGCTTTCTTT
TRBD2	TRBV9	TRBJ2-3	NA	CASSEGKREGTDTQYF	TGTGCCAGCAGCGAGGGGAAGCGGGAAGGCACAGATACGCAGTATTTT
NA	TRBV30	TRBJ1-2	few	CAWSARASYGYTF	TGTGCCTGGAGTGCCAGGGCCTCCTATGGCTACACCTTC
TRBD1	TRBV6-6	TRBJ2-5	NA	CASSKDRTDTKRTQYF	TGTGCCAGCAGCAAGGACAGGACGGATACCAAGAGGACCCAGTACTTC
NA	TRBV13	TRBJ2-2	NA	CASSLAGERITGELFF	TGTGCCAGCAGCTTAGCGGGGGAGAGGATCACCGGGGAGCTGTTTTTT
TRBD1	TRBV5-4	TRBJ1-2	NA	CASSSGWDREFYGYTF	TGTGCCAGCAGCTCTGGGTGGGACAGGGAATTTTATGGCTACACCTTC
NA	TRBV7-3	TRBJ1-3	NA	CASSLDPPGSGNTIYF	TGTGCCAGCAGCTTAGATCCCCCCGGGTCTGGAAACACCATATATTTT
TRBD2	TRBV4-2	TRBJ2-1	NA	CASSQDGEGGNEQFF	TGTGCCAGCAGCCAAGATGGGGAGGGAGGGAACGAGCAGTTCTTC
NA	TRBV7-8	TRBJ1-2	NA	CASSRGEGNPNYGYTF	TGTGCCAGCAGCCGGGGGGAGGGGAACCCTAACTATGGCTACACCTTC
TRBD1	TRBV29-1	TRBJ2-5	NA	CSLSQGQWETQYF	TGCAGCCTTTCCCAGGGACAGTGGGAGACCCAGTACTTC
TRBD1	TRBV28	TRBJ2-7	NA	CASSWGGQGSFEQYF	TGTGCCAGCAGTTGGGGGGGACAGGGGAGTTTCGAGCAGTACTTC
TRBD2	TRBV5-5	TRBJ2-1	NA	CASSLRGGLHSDEQFF	TGTGCCAGCAGCTTGCGGGGGGGCCTACACTCCGATGAGCAGTTCTTC
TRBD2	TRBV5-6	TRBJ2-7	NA	CASSMGLAGAYEQYF	TGTGCCAGCAGCATGGGACTAGCGGGAGCATACGAGCAGTACTTC
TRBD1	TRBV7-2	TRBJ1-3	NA	CASSHGDSSGNTIYF	TGTGCCAGCAGCCATGGGGACAGCTCTGGAAACACCATATATTTT
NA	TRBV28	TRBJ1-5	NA	CASSLVGGGYSNQPQHF	TGTGCCAGCAGTTTGGTGGGGGGAGGGTATAGCAATCAGCCCCAGCATTTT
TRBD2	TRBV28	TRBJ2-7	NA	CASSLVVGRERFDF	TGTGCCAGCAGTTTGGTTGTAGGGCGGGAGCGGTTCGACTTC